The 20 T cell receptor beta chains given below trace back to one sample, sequenced in a study of blood T cell repertoires in COVID-19. This table comes from immunoSEQ multiplex PCR, and its TCRdb copy is limited to in-frame clones, with some not included. This table has 190,000 or so clones, around 78% appearing once. The specimen sequenced was peripheral blood. Every receptor here comes from an elderly woman with active or convalescent COVID-19.

This chain joins TRBV10-2 and TRBJ2-5; 12 bases agree with TRBD2. With 5 bases clipped from V and 5 bases from J, the junction kept 6 bases outside the gene matches. The CDR3 spans 15 residues. CDR1 and CDR2 (germline): WSHSY, SAAADI. DNA for the CDR3: TGCGCCAGCAGTACCGGACTAGCGGGGCTCGAGACCCAGTACTTC. It specifies CASSTGLAGLETQYF.

This clone occurred a few times. The gene calls are TRBV27 and TRBJ2-7; 12 nucleotides agree with TRBD2. Per germline, CDR1 MNHEY and CDR2 SMNVEV (reference sequence). There are 14 residues in the CDR3. V dropped 6 bases and J dropped 3; count of bases not matched to a gene: 3. CDR3 in amino acids: CASRLAGGSYEQYF. CDR3 bases: TGTGCCAGCAGACTAGCGGGGGGAAGCTACGAGCAGTACTTC.

The J gene is TRBJ1-2, the V gene TRBV28; D gene unclear. V gave up 7 bases and J gave up 0 bases, with 15 bases separating them. The CDR3 spans 15 residues. Germline lookup yields CDR1 MDHEN and CDR2 SYDVKM. Here the CDR3 reads CASTSYSGANYGYTF. CDR3 bases: TGTGCCAGCACATCTTACTCGGGAGCTAACTATGGCTACACCTTC.

The rearrangement links TRBV5-8 to TRBJ1-1; tentative D call: TRBD1 (5 bases). Germline V lookup: CDR1 SGHTS, CDR2 YDEGEE. The V end lost 0 bases, the J end lost 5 bases, and 17 bases lay between the germline ends. This CDR3 has 16 residues. CDR3 protein: CASSLVYNYGGTEAFF. CDR3 nucleotides: TGTGCCAGCAGCTTGGTTTATAACTACGGGGGGACTGAAGCTTTCTTT.

On this clone: This CDR3 is also generated by other DNA sequences in the sample. This rearrangement joins TRBV7-2 to TRBJ1-2; D gene unclear. CDR3 length equals 14 residues. Germline CDR1 reads SGHTA; CDR2 reads FQGNSA. The V end was cut by 2 bases, the J end by 2 bases, with 9 bases between. In DNA form, the CDR3 reads TGTGCCAGCAGCTTATCGGCAGGAAACTATGGCTACACCTTC. Protein: CASSLSAGNYGYTF.

This clone was recorded once. The V call is TRBV28, the J call TRBJ2-7, with 11 bases fitting TRBD2. The CDR3 spans 15 residues. V shed 5 bases, J shed 7 bases, and the junction held 10 bases outside the gene matches. The germline gives CDR1 MDHEN, CDR2 SYDVKM. CDR3 nucleotide sequence: TGTGCCAGCAGTCCCCGTTTAGCGGGGGGGCGAGAGCAGTACTTC. Amino acid sequence: CASSPRLAGGREQYF.

This chain connects TRBV20-1 to TRBJ2-3; possibly TRBD2 for D (5 bases). CDR1 and CDR2 (germline): DFQATT, SNEGSKA (reference sequence). This CDR3 contains 11 residues. V lost 3 bases to trimming and J lost 6 bases, with 7 bases between them. CDR3 in amino acids: CSASTRDTQYF. The DNA of the CDR3 is TGCAGTGCTAGTACTAGGGATACGCAGTATTTT.

V and J are TRBV3-1 (or the pseudogene TRBV3-2) and TRBJ1-1; D is unclear. Trimming removed 4 bases at V and 0 bases at J, with 15 bases between. Germline V gene lookup returns CDR1 LGHDT and CDR2 YNNKEL (reference sequence). This CDR3 has 16 amino acids. The CDR3 coding sequence is TGTGCCAGCAGCCTACTAGGACTGTCCATGAACACTGAAGCTTTCTTT. Protein sequence: CASSLLGLSMNTEAFF.

This sequence joins TRBV12-3 or TRBV12-4 and TRBJ1-6; D is uncertain. This CDR3 has 13 amino acids. The V and J ends lost 2 bases and 7 bases respectively, with 6 bases between them. This CDR3 is CASSLQENSPLHF. The CDR3 DNA follows: TGTGCCAGCAGTTTACAGGAAAATTCACCCCTCCACTTT.

This clone was observed a single time. The genes are TRBV3-1 (or the pseudogene TRBV3-2) and TRBJ2-2; D unclear. The germline gives CDR1 LGHDT, CDR2 YNNKEL (reference sequence). The CDR3 runs 14 residues. V lost 1 base to trimming and J lost 4 bases, with 7 bases between them. This CDR3 reads CASSQGAGTGELFF. In DNA form, the CDR3 reads TGTGCCAGCAGCCAAGGAGCAGGCACCGGGGAGCTGTTTTTT.

This clone was found a few times. The chain is built from TRBV5-4 and TRBJ1-6; no firm D call. The V gene's germline CDR1 is SGHNT and CDR2 YYREEE (reference sequence). This CDR3 region has 13 residues. V dropped 2 bases and J dropped 8 bases, with 8 bases sitting between them. CDR3 amino acids: CASSLGLYSPLHF. CDR3 coding DNA: TGTGCCAGCAGCTTAGGACTTTATTCACCCCTCCACTTT.

This clone has just one count. V usage is TRBV25-1 and J usage is TRBJ1-2; 8 bases fit TRBD1. This CDR3 comprises 14 residues. Germline V gives CDR1 MGHDK, CDR2 SYGVNS. Trimming at V came to 6 bases and at J to 3 bases, leaving 6 bases not matched to a gene. The CDR3 reads CASRSGGADYGYTF. CDR3 DNA: TGTGCCAGCAGATCAGGGGGCGCAGACTATGGCTACACCTTC.

This chain connects TRBV4-2 to TRBJ2-3; D uncertain. V gave up 5 bases and J gave up 6 bases, with 3 bases separating them. CDR1 and CDR2 (germline): LGHNA, YNFKEQ. The CDR3 length is 10 residues. The CDR3 region is CASSGDTQYF. CDR3 DNA sequence: TGTGCCAGCAGCGGCGATACGCAGTATTTT.

The V call is TRBV7-6, the J call TRBJ2-7, with D hard to call. V lost 3 bases to trimming and J lost 5 bases, with 5 bases between them. The CDR3 contains 11 residues. The V gene's germline CDR1 is SGHVS and CDR2 FNYEAQ. CDR3 sequence reads: CASSFSDEQYF. The CDR3 DNA is TGTGCCAGCAGCTTCAGCGACGAGCAGTACTTC.

J is TRBJ1-1 and V is TRBV30, with 10 bases fitting TRBD1. The CDR3 runs 15 residues. Germline CDR1 is GTSNPN and CDR2 is SVGIG (reference sequence). V lost 2 bases to trimming and J lost 7 bases; unmatched junction nucleotides: 10. The CDR3 sequence is CAWSRLGQGWSEAFF. The CDR3 coding sequence is TGTGCCTGGAGTAGACTGGGACAGGGGTGGAGTGAAGCTTTCTTT.

V is TRBV2 and J is TRBJ2-3; TRBD2 agrees at 9 bases. The V segment lost 3 bases and the J segment 0 bases; nucleotides outside the gene matches: 10. The CDR3 contains 18 residues. Germline values: CDR1 SNHLY, CDR2 FYNNEI. This CDR3 reads CASSDAVAGERSTDTQYF. The CDR3 nucleotides read TGTGCCAGCAGTGATGCGGTAGCGGGGGAAAGGAGCACAGATACGCAGTATTTT.

This clone was detected only a few times. The genes are TRBV19 and TRBJ1-5; the D gene is possibly TRBD1 (5 bases). CDR3 length equals 14 residues. Per the germline V gene, CDR1 is LNHDA and CDR2 is SQIVND (reference sequence). Trimming removed 10 bases at V and 1 base at J, with 14 bases between. In DNA form, the CDR3 reads TGTGCCACCACGGGACTTACGAGCAATCAGCCCCAGCATTTT. Amino acids: CATTGLTSNQPQHF.

This chain uses TRBV2 with TRBJ2-5; 7 bases are shared with TRBD1. This CDR3 has 16 residues. Germline CDR1 SNHLY, CDR2 FYNNEI. With 8 bases clipped from V and 2 bases from J, the junction kept 14 bases outside the gene matches. This chain's CDR3 is CASPKGARGKQETQYF. The CDR3 DNA sequence: TGTGCCAGCCCAAAAGGCGCCAGGGGGAAGCAAGAGACCCAGTACTTC.

The CDR3 region has the DNA TGTGCCAGCAGTCCCCTACGCTCCGGGGAGCTGTTTTTT. Its translation: CASSPLRSGELFF. V gene TRBV12-3 or TRBV12-4 combines with J gene TRBJ2-2, with D unclear. Between the trimmed V and J ends, which lost 5 bases and 6 bases, there was a span of 10 bases. The CDR3 extends over 13 amino acids.

CDR3 sequence: CASSFGQIPGELFF. The CDR3 nucleotides read TGCGCCAGCAGCTTTGGACAAATCCCCGGGGAGCTGTTTTTT. J is TRBJ2-2 and V is TRBV5-1, with D maybe TRBD1 (5 bases). The CDR3 sequence is 14 residues long. V dropped 2 bases and J dropped 6 bases, with 11 bases sitting between them. Per the germline V gene, CDR1 is SGHRS and CDR2 is YFSETQ.